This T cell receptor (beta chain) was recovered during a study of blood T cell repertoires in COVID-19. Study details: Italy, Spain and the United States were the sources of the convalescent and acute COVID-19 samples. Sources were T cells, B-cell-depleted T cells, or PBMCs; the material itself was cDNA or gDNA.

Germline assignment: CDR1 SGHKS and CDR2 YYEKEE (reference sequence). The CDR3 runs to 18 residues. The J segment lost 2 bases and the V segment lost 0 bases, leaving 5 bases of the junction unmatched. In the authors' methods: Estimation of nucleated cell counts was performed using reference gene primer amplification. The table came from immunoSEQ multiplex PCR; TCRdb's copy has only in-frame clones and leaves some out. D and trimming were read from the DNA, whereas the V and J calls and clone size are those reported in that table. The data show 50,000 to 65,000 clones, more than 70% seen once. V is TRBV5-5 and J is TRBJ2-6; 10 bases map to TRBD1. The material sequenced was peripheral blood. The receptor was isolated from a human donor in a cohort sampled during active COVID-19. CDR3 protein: CASSLEGDRGPGANVLTF. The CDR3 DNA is TGTGCCAGCAGCTTGGAAGGGGACAGGGGACCTGGGGCCAACGTCCTGACTTTC.